This TCR beta chain was recorded in a study of T cells after yellow fever vaccination (dated by TCRdb to between 2018 and 2021). Notes on the research overall: The SMART-Seq v4 Ultra Low Input RNA kit was used to prepare libraries from fractions with low cell numbers. To track T-cell clones before and after primary and booster YFV17D yellow fever vaccination, bulk TCR alpha and beta repertoires were sequenced longitudinally. Two healthy male donors made up the cohort, one aged 18 to 29 years and the other aged 30 to 40 years. Blood samples were taken at several timepoints before and after primary and secondary immunization, and bulk PBMC replicates and cell subsets were isolated. The full study reports these points: Only a couple of donors were included in the study, so the extent to which the findings can be generalized is limited. After the booster, most of the clones that had expanded following primary vaccination were detected again (just under 97% of CD4 and more than 85% of CD8), which suggests that memory was broadly maintained. The secondary T-cell response was weaker than the primary response but faster, peaking on day 5 instead of day 15. Computational filtering was needed because FACS-sorted repertoires could contain abundant contaminating clonotypes from the bulk population. A small fraction of clonotypes appeared in both the CD4 and CD8 compartments, likely as a result of convergent recombination.

This specimen's treatment or condition label, per the study, means: live attenuated yellow fever vaccine strain. At each blood-draw timepoint, two biological replicates of bulk PBMCs were collected. A standard Ficoll-Paque protocol was used to isolate PBMCs from peripheral blood. TriZol was used to extract RNA from bulk PBMCs, from CD4 and CD8 fractions, and from dextramer-positive and dextramer-negative fractions. Taken from cysteine to phenylalanine, the CDR3 has 14 residues. Here the CDR3 DNA is all that survives: 42 bases in frame from base 1. V is clipped by 7 bases and J by 1 base, and the sequence between their germline boundaries is 11 bases long. Via the germline V gene, CDR1 is ENHRY and CDR2 SYGVKD. In its sample, this clonotype was seen a few times. Its antigen target is currently unknown. No quality values exist for individual bases; no much larger clone is one base distant. TCR cDNA was synthesized by 5'RACE template switching, through which a universal primer site and unique molecular identifiers were introduced. Priming for cDNA synthesis came from both the TCR alpha and TCR beta constant segments. Two PCR steps were used to amplify libraries, with sample barcodes and sequencing adapters being added in the second step. Sequencing of the libraries was done on either Illumina HiSeq 2500 (2x100 bp) or NovaSeq (2x150 bp). As for how the authors treated the data: MIGEC was used to demultiplex reads and collapse the reads into UMI consensus sequences, and MiXCR was used for V(D)J alignment. Using edgeR on replicate PBMC samples, clonotypes were called vaccine-responding if FDR was below 0.01 and the log2 fold change was above 5 up to day 15. Bulk clonotypes were assigned CD4 or CD8 identity according to which sequenced CD4 or CD8 repertoire held them at higher abundance. The public reads were quality trimmed at Q25 with fastp and then assembled into clones with MiXCR by TCRdb, keeping productive beta chains. Every CDR3 protein is listed once, alongside the most common genes and DNA of its rows. The V and J calls, along with clone size, are taken from TCRdb and not from the paper's own processing. The sample contains under 600,000 distinct CDR3 sequences, roughly 12% of them found a single time. The ten largest clones represent over 13% of the sample.

The sequence is built from TRBV10-3 and TRBJ2-1, with the D segment possibly TRBD1 or TRBD2, each aligning over 6 bases. The origin of this receptor is a man between 25 and 39 years old who received the YFV17D yellow fever vaccine. This specimen was PBMCs, taken on the day of the yellow fever booster vaccination. The DNA sequence is TGTGCCATCACCCAAGGGGGGTCCTACAATGAGCAGTTCTTC. Its protein is CAITQGGSYNEQFF.